This T cell receptor (beta chain) is from a study of blood T cells in healthy people across ages. Study at large: About one barcoded beta molecule per two T cells came from capture by template switching. The study, taken as a whole, reports: The recorded TCR beta diversity per million T cells decreased in a roughly linear manner with age. Donor CMV infection status was unknown, possibly confounding age-related changes in expanded clonotypes.

Whenever a sample was processed, at least 6.5 million PBMCs were isolated. A note on this clonotype: The antigen is unknown.

Next came a second PCR, run for roughly 6 to 11 cycles, which used a sample-barcoded 5' primer along with a J-beta primer mix. MiXCR, applied by TCRdb to the 5' RACE reads, yields one record per CDR3 protein. Of 700,000 to 950,000 distinct CDR3 sequences in the sample, roughly 41% were seen once. CDR1 and CDR2 (germline): SGHTA, FQGTGA. V trimming: 4 bases; J trimming: 5 bases; junction bases outside the gene matches: 5. The CDR3 is made up of 14 amino acids. Specimen: blood. The receptor's source is a woman in her fifties or sixties in good health. V is TRBV7-3 and J is TRBJ1-5; 7 bases are shared with TRBD1. CDR3 bases: TGTGCCAGCAGCTCCGACAGGGACCATCAGCCCCAGCATTTT. It specifies CASSSDRDHQPQHF.